This TCR beta chain was sequenced during a study of memory CD4+ T cells and cytomegalovirus serostatus (dated by TCRdb to 2018 to 2020). Regarding the complete study: A total of about 33 healthy Belgian adults, of whom 9 were CMV seropositive and approximately 24 were CMV seronegative, were included in the cohort. To replicate a published TCR-based CMV serostatus classifier, the study sequenced CD4+ memory TCRbeta repertoires from a Belgian cohort whose cytomegalovirus serostatus was known.

Summary of the overall study and its limitations: Among the 150 to 200 previously reported CMV-associated TCRbeta sequences, 67 showed up in the CD4+ memory repertoires, with each one found in between one and five individuals. Only CD4+CD45RO+ memory cells were sequenced, in contrast to the original study, in which naive and memory CD4+ and CD8+ populations were covered. For predicting CMV serostatus, the median bootstrapped AUC was approximately 0.95 using the original framework and about 0.89 using a US-trained random forest. The results were interpreted as suggesting that the CMV-associated TCR signature is mostly present in the CD4+ memory repertoire. On the Belgian cohort, the classifier built on the original framework reached a median bootstrapped AUC of around 0.95, with a 95% CI of 0.76-1.00.

V was cut back by 5 bases and J by 6 bases, leaving a gap of 28 bases between them. The CDR3 measures 18 amino acids from cysteine to phenylalanine. CDR3 DNA only is kept here, 54 bases in frame from base 1. CDR1 and CDR2 are read off the germline V gene (reference sequence) as LNHNV and YYDKDF. Genomic DNA was extracted from sorted cells with the Quick-DNA Microprep Kit. TCRbeta DNA was amplified with the immunoSEQ hsTCRbeta kit following the manufacturer's protocol. An Illumina MiSeq instrument was used to sequence the TCRbeta libraries. The authors' analysis ran thus. Once out-of-frame sequences had been removed, 2 million to 2.5 million distinct TCRbeta sequences were left, which works out to an average of approximately 70,000 per individual. Each individual was scored using the number of 150 to 200 previously reported CMV-associated TCRbeta sequences that the individual carried and the total number of productive distinct TCRbeta sequences. A beta-binomial model was reimplemented in Python, and scikit-learn random forests with default parameters were trained on data from the US cohort. Classifier performance on the Belgian cohort was summarized as median AUC with percentile confidence intervals calculated over 10,000 bootstrap iterations. TCRdb took over this immuneACCESS table, retaining in-frame rearrangements with V and J assigned. Such tables are incomplete; in checked studies, under half of the missing clones stem from an unresolved V gene, and the remainder is unexplained. V and J calls and clone size are copied from that table; D and trimming were computed from the DNA. The sample table contains under 75,000 clones; only one count was recorded for roughly 75% of them. Approximately 0.5% of the sample is held by the ten biggest clonotypes.

A FACSAria II was used to sort memory CD4+ T cells, defined as single viable CD3+CD4+CD8-CD45RO+ cells. To determine CMV serostatus, a Roche Elecsys assay was used that detects serum IgG against CMV pp150, pp28, p38 and p52. Following thawing, total CD4+ T cells were enriched through positive selection using CD4 magnetic microbeads. The samples came from a separate study whose specific focus was interrogating the CD4+ T cell memory repertoire. Peripheral blood mononuclear cells were isolated and cryopreserved according to standard operating procedures, and serum was kept at -80 degrees C. The staining used CD3-PerCP (BW264/56), CD4-APC (RPA-T4), CD45RO-PE (UCHT1) and CD8-Pacific Orange (3B5) antibodies, and Sytox blue was used to exclude non-viable cells. On this clone itself: It has no known antigen specificity. Base qualities are not at hand, and no much larger clone is one base apart.

This TCR came from an adult in good health and CMV-seronegative. Some clones in this sample may be carry-over from other donors' samples. Sequenced input: memory CD4+ T cells from blood. The chain couples TRBV15 to TRBJ1-2, and the D gene may be TRBD1, 6 bases matching. The nucleotide sequence reads TGTGCCACCAGCCCCCTGTCGTGGGTTGGGGGCGAAGAAAATGGCTACACCTTC. It specifies CATSPLSWVGGEENGYTF.